Listed here are 23 T cell receptor beta chains from one sample, sequenced in a study of T cells in Graves' hyperthyroidism and ophthalmopathy. The CDR3 regions of TCR beta were amplified from RNA transcripts. HTBI primers were employed in a first-round RT-PCR of the TCR CDR3. MiXCR, run by TCRdb on the multiplex PCR reads, gives a single entry per CDR3 protein. The sample has about 500,000 distinct CDR3 sequences, about 16% seen once. Sequenced input: blood. Every receptor here comes from a woman in her 30s with Graves' ophthalmopathy.

This clonotype has just a few counts. V gene TRBV3-1 combines with J gene TRBJ2-2, with D perhaps matching TRBD1 (6 bases). The CDR3 consists of 15 residues. Looked up from germline, CDR1 is LGHDT and CDR2 is YNNKEL (reference sequence). V dropped 4 bases and J dropped 1 base, with 10 bases sitting between them. As DNA, the CDR3 is TGTGCCAGCAGCCCCAAGGACAGGAACACCGGGGAGCTGTTTTTT. This encodes CASSPKDRNTGELFF.

This clonotype was counted a few times. The chain has TRBV28 and TRBJ2-3, with D unclear. The CDR3 runs 12 residues. V was trimmed by 2 bases and J by 7 bases, leaving 7 bases between them. Germline loops: CDR1 MDHEN, CDR2 SYDVKM. The CDR3 protein is CASSLASYTQYF. The CDR3 nucleotides read TGTGCCAGCAGTTTAGCCAGTTATACGCAGTATTTT.

This clonotype has a handful of counts. The V gene is TRBV6-1, the J gene TRBJ2-3, with 13 bases that match TRBD2. Germline CDR1 MNHNS, CDR2 SASEGT. The ends lost 5 bases at V and 1 base at J; junction bases unmatched: 12. CDR3 length equals 19 residues. In DNA form, the CDR3 reads TGTGCCAGCAGTAATCCGGGACTAGCGGGAAATATCGGCACAGATACGCAGTATTTT. It specifies CASSNPGLAGNIGTDTQYF.

This clonotype was recorded many times. J is TRBJ2-6 and V is TRBV6-5, with 9 bases fitting TRBD2. The germline V gene encodes CDR1 MNHEY and CDR2 SVGAGI. The CDR3 covers 17 residues. J was trimmed by 4 bases and V by 0 bases; bases with no gene match: 4. CDR3 region: CASSYSGLAGGANVLTF. The CDR3 nucleotides are TGTGCCAGCAGTTACTCGGGACTAGCAGGGGGGGCCAACGTCCTGACTTTC.

For this clonotype: A read error may explain this, as a much larger clone is one base away. This sequence joins TRBV7-2 and TRBJ2-7; 7 nucleotides align to TRBD2. The CDR3 consists of 15 residues. V was clipped by 5 bases and J by 0 bases; unmatched bases: 7. The germline V gene has CDR1 SGHTA and CDR2 FQGNSA. The CDR3 DNA follows: TGTACCAGCAGCCTAACGGGGGGTTTCTCCTACGAGCAGTACTTC. Translated: CTSSLTGGFSYEQYF.

At least ten counts were recorded for this clonotype. This chain links TRBV28 with TRBJ2-7; 12 bases map to TRBD2. The CDR3 extends over 14 amino acids. Germline V gene sequence: CDR1 MDHEN, CDR2 SYDVKM. V was pared by 9 bases and J by 3 bases, with 6 bases of the junction left unmatched. The CDR3: CASWTSGKNYEQYF. For the CDR3, the DNA is TGTGCCAGTTGGACTAGCGGGAAAAACTACGAGCAGTACTTC. The full variable domain, rest sourced from reference TRBV28 and TRBJ2-7, is DVKVTQSSRYLVKRTGEKVFLECVQDMDHENMFWYRQDPGLGLRLIYFSYDVKMKEKGDIPEGYSVSREKKERFSLILESASTNQTSMYLCASWTSGKNYEQYFGPGTRLTVT.

This chain joins TRBV2 and TRBJ1-5; D is unresolved. Per germline, CDR1 SNHLY and CDR2 FYNNEI. The length of the CDR3 is 16 residues. V gave up 6 bases and J gave up 1 base, with 16 bases separating them. The DNA for the CDR3 is TGTGCCAGCAGGCCCGCCCACCCGGGGAGCAATCAGCCCCAGCATTTT. The encoded protein is CASRPAHPGSNQPQHF.

The chain joins TRBV29-1 to TRBJ1-1; the D gene is possibly TRBD1 (5 bases). Germline lookup yields CDR1 SQVTM and CDR2 ANQGSEA. Trimming removed 4 bases at V and 1 base at J, with 19 bases between. The CDR3 covers 16 residues. CDR3 sequence (DNA): TGCAGCGTTGGGGCGTCGGAGGGGTGGTGGAACACTGAAGCTTTCTTT. Protein: CSVGASEGWWNTEAFF.

This clonotype was counted many times. This sequence joins TRBV20-1 and TRBJ2-7; no clear D gene. V was pared by 3 bases and J by 0 bases, with 6 bases between. Germline CDR1 reads DFQATT; CDR2 reads SNEGSKA (reference sequence). This CDR3 is built from 12 residues. The CDR3 DNA reads as TGCAGTGCTAGGAGGACCTCCTACGAGCAGTACTTC. The encoded protein is CSARRTSYEQYF.

This clonotype occurred a few times. The chain combines TRBV19 with TRBJ2-1; TRBD2 agrees at 11 bases. The V and J ends lost 3 bases and 8 bases, in that order; junction bases with no gene match: 12. This CDR3 is built from 17 residues. The germline V gene has CDR1 LNHDA and CDR2 SQIVND (reference sequence). CDR3 in DNA: TGTGCCAGTAGTATCAGCGTAACTAGCGGGAGTTTCGATGAGCAGTTCTTC. Residues: CASSISVTSGSFDEQFF. Full variable domain (rest looked up from reference TRBV19 and TRBJ2-1): DGGITQSPKYLFRKEGQNVTLSCEQNLNHDAMYWYRQDPGQGLRLIYYSQIVNDFQKGDIAEGYSVSREKKESFPLTVTSAQKNPTAFYLCASSISVTSGSFDEQFFGPGTRLTVL.

V gene TRBV7-2 combines with J gene TRBJ2-5; D remains unclear. The CDR3 sequence is 12 residues long. Germline CDR1 is SGHTA and CDR2 is FQGNSA. Trimming pared 2 bases from V and 8 bases from J, leaving 9 bases between. In DNA, the CDR3 is TGTGCCAGCAGCTTATCCTCTCAAACCCAGTACTTC. It codes for CASSLSSQTQYF.

This clonotype was recorded at least ten times. The chain joins TRBV12-3 or TRBV12-4 to TRBJ1-2; D is unclear. The germline V and J ends were trimmed by 5 bases and 8 bases, with 18 bases remaining between them. CDR3 length equals 14 residues. The CDR3 here is CASSHPPGLRGYTF. The DNA for the CDR3 is TGTGCCAGCAGTCATCCCCCGGGGTTGAGGGGCTACACCTTC.

This clonotype was counted many times. This chain uses TRBV28 with TRBJ1-6, with a possible D match to TRBD1 (5 bases). The germline gives CDR1 MDHEN, CDR2 SYDVKM. CDR3 length: 13 residues. The V and J ends lost 8 bases and 11 bases respectively, with 16 bases between them. The chain's CDR3 is CASRGGEVPPLHF. As DNA, the CDR3 is TGTGCCAGCCGTGGAGGGGAAGTTCCACCCCTCCACTTT.

The chain is built from TRBV5-4 and TRBJ2-7; the match to TRBD1 covers 11 bases. Germline V CDR1 and CDR2: SGHNT, YYREEE (reference sequence). V was clipped by 0 bases and J by 6 bases; unmatched bases: 14. This CDR3 region has 18 residues. The CDR3 spells CASSLGHRPGTGGSEQYF. CDR3 DNA sequence: TGTGCCAGCAGCTTGGGCCACCGTCCCGGGACAGGGGGAAGCGAGCAGTACTTC.

This clonotype was observed many times. The chain links TRBV6-1 to TRBJ2-1; D gene ambiguous. In germline, CDR1 is MNHNS, CDR2 SASEGT. V gave up 1 base and J gave up 0 bases, with 7 bases separating them. The CDR3 is made up of 15 amino acids. Here the CDR3 DNA reads TGTGCCAGCAGTGAAGACGGCAGCTCCTACAATGAGCAGTTCTTC. Translation: CASSEDGSSYNEQFF.

This clonotype was seen a few times. The rearrangement uses TRBV28 and TRBJ2-2; D is unresolved. Per the germline V gene, CDR1 is MDHEN and CDR2 is SYDVKM. This CDR3 contains 14 residues. The V end lost 5 bases, the J end lost 4 bases, and 11 bases lay between the germline ends. The CDR3 nucleotides read TGTGCCAGCAGTAGGTTAACAAGCACCGGGGAGCTGTTTTTT. This translates into CASSRLTSTGELFF.

The V gene is TRBV7-2, the J gene TRBJ2-5; D tentatively fits TRBD1 or TRBD2 (6 bases each). The CDR3 contains 17 residues. Germline CDR1 SGHTA, CDR2 FQGNSA. The ends were cut back, 0 bases at V and 5 bases at J, with 19 bases in the middle. CDR3 DNA sequence: TGTGCCAGCAGCTTAGCGCCCCCAGGGGCCGGGGGTGAGACCCAGTACTTC. This encodes CASSLAPPGAGGETQYF. Together with reference TRBV7-2 and TRBJ2-5, the CDR3 gives the full variable domain: GAGVSQSPSNKVTEKGKDVELRCDPISGHTALYWYRQSLGQGLEFLIYFQGNSAPDKSGLPSDRFSAERTGGSVSTLTIQRTQQEDSAVYLCASSLAPPGAGGETQYFGPGTRLLVL.

This clonotype has at least ten counts. The CDR3 DNA follows: TGTGCCAGCAGTGCACCAGGGGGCGCGGTCAATCAGCCCCAGCATTTT. Translated: CASSAPGGAVNQPQHF. The rearrangement links TRBV6-1 to TRBJ1-5; TRBD1 matches 8 bases. Germline assignment: CDR1 MNHNS and CDR2 SASEGT. The CDR3 is 16 amino acids. The trim removed 4 bases at V and 3 bases at J, leaving 8 bases unmatched.

This clonotype appeared a few times. The chain uses TRBV7-8 and TRBJ2-5, with D perhaps being TRBD1 or TRBD2 (6 bases each). CDR1 SGHVS and CDR2 FQNEAQ come from the germline V gene. The CDR3 contains 16 residues. Trimming removed 2 bases at V and 0 bases at J, with 13 bases between. In nucleotides, the CDR3 is TGTGCCAGCAGCTTACAACCCGGGGGCGACCAAGAGACCCAGTACTTC. As protein: CASSLQPGGDQETQYF.

The gene calls are TRBV15 and TRBJ1-6; D unresolved. Germline V CDR1 and CDR2: LNHNV, YYDKDF (reference sequence). The CDR3 is 19 amino acids. The V end lost 0 bases, the J end lost 8 bases, and 23 bases lay between the germline ends. The CDR3 nucleotides read TGTGCCACCAGCAGAGATCGACGGAGTAGACGGTCGGGAGATTCACCCCTCCACTTT. This sequence encodes CATSRDRRSRRSGDSPLHF.

The chain couples TRBV25-1 to TRBJ1-6, with 10 bases fitting TRBD1. The V segment lost 6 bases and the J segment 11 bases; nucleotides outside the gene matches: 16. This CDR3 spans 17 amino acids. CDR1 and CDR2 (germline): MGHDK, SYGVNS. The CDR3 DNA is TGTGCCAGCAGAACGACAGGGGGCATTCTAAGGGAGGCACCCCTCCACTTT. It specifies CASRTTGGILREAPLHF.

The chain links TRBV27 to TRBJ2-5; TRBD2 agrees at 11 bases. The junction had 8 bases not matched to a gene; V was cut back by 4 bases and J by 7 bases. The CDR3 covers 15 residues. CDR1 is MNHEY, CDR2 SMNVEV, per germline (reference sequence). CDR3 DNA sequence: TGTGCCAGCAGTTCCGAACTAGCGGGAGTGGGGACCCAGTACTTC. Protein product: CASSSELAGVGTQYF.

This clonotype was seen repeatedly, ten times or more. V is TRBV6-6 and J is TRBJ2-6; D uncertain. CDR1 is MNHNY, CDR2 SVGAGI, per germline (reference sequence). V shed 0 bases and J shed 3 bases, with 0 bases lying between them. The CDR3 runs to 13 residues. The CDR3 spells CASSYSGANVLTF. The DNA of the CDR3 is TGTGCCAGCAGTTACTCTGGGGCCAACGTCCTGACTTTC.